The rows below give T cell receptor beta chains drawn from one sample of a study of CD8+CD57+ T cells in acquired aplastic anemia. TCRdb re-called the reads through MiXCR, storing one row per CDR3 protein. The repertoire holds around 180,000 distinct CDR3 sequences, with 55% to 70% as singletons. What was sequenced was sorted CD4+, CD8+, or CD8+CD57+ T cells (not recorded which) from PBMCs. The receptors derive from a human donor in good health. Each CDR3 is given with its conserved first and last residue. The order of the fields is D gene, J gene, V gene, clone size, CDR3 DNA, CDR3 protein. The D gene is left open where the match is weak. A row's size may be missing; if present it is once, few, many or a size class.

NA	TRBJ1-5	TRBV29-1	NA	TGCAGCGCCCTGGGAGAAGCTAGCAATCAGCCCCAGCATTTT	CSALGEASNQPQHF
NA	TRBJ2-2	TRBV24-1	few	TGTGCCACCAGTGAAGGCACCGGGGAGCTGTTTTTT	CATSEGTGELFF
NA	TRBJ2-5	TRBV7-9	NA	TGTGCCAGCAGCTTAGATCTGTCCGAGACCCAGTACTTC	CASSLDLSETQYF
TRBD2	TRBJ2-1	TRBV10-3	NA	TGTGCCATCAGTGGAGCGGGGGGGCTTTACAATGAGCAGCTCTTC	CAISGAGGLYNEQLF
NA	TRBJ1-1	TRBV7-9	NA	TGTGCCAGCAGCACCGACATTGTTGGAGTAGCTTTCTTT	CASSTDIVGVAFF
NA	TRBJ1-6	TRBV7-8	NA	TGTGCCAGCAGCTTCGGGGGGCGCAATCCCTTCGGGGCACCCCTCCACTTT	CASSFGGRNPFGAPLHF
TRBD1	TRBJ2-7	TRBV5-6	NA	TGTGCCAGCAGCTCCACGACAGGGGGCTACGAGCAGTACTTC	CASSSTTGGYEQYF
NA	TRBJ1-5	TRBV27	NA	TGTGCCAGCAGTTTACAGGGAAGCCAGCCCCAGCATTTT	CASSLQGSQPQHF
TRBD1	TRBJ2-6	TRBV30	many	TGTGCCTGGAGTATTGAGGGGGCGAGTTCTTCTGGGGCCAACGTCCTGACTTTC	CAWSIEGASSSGANVLTF
TRBD1	TRBJ2-5	TRBV2	NA	TGTGCCAGCAGTAGGGACAGCCAAGAGACCCAGTACTTC	CASSRDSQETQYF
TRBD2	TRBJ2-3	TRBV19	few	TGTGCCAGTACCCGATCGGTCGCGGGAGGGCCTAGTGGTACGCAGTATTTT	CASTRSVAGGPSGTQYF
NA	TRBJ1-3	TRBV25-1	NA	TGTGCCAGCAGTGATACAGGTGCTGGAAACACCATATATTTT	CASSDTGAGNTIYF
NA	TRBJ1-5	TRBV9	many	TGTGCCAGCAGCGCGGACGGACGCAATCAGCCCCAGCATTTT	CASSADGRNQPQHF
NA	TRBJ1-2	TRBV5-6	few	TGTGCCAGCAGCTCCGCCGCAGTTGATGGCTACACCTTC	CASSSAAVDGYTF
NA	TRBJ2-3	TRBV20-1	NA	TGCAGTGCTAGAGATGGAGGGGCAGGAGATACGCAGTATTTT	CSARDGGAGDTQYF
TRBD1	TRBJ1-5	TRBV7-9	many	TGTGCCAGCAGCTTAGTAAGGACAGGGAGTAGCAATCAGCCCCAGCATTTT	CASSLVRTGSSNQPQHF
NA	TRBJ2-2	TRBV29-1	once	TGCAGCGGGCTAACTGGAAGTGGCACCGGGGAGCTGTTTTTT	CSGLTGSGTGELFF
NA	TRBJ2-1	TRBV4-1	many	TGCGCCAGCAGCCAAGATCCGGAAAGTGGTGAGCAGTTCTTC	CASSQDPESGEQFF
NA	TRBJ1-1	TRBV13	few	TGTGCCAGCAGCTTAGGATTAGTTGGGAGGTACACTGAAGCTTTCTTT	CASSLGLVGRYTEAFF
TRBD2	TRBJ2-3	TRBV20-1	NA	TGCAGTGCAGAACCTAGCGGCCGCACAGATACGCAGTATTTT	CSAEPSGRTDTQYF
NA	TRBJ2-1	TRBV29-1	NA	TGCAGCGCGAATCTGGTCCCGGCCGAGCAGTTCTTC	CSANLVPAEQFF
NA	TRBJ2-7	TRBV7-2	NA	TGTGCCAGCAGCTTACAATTCCGCGAGCAGTACTTC	CASSLQFREQYF
NA	TRBJ2-6	TRBV10-3	NA	TGTGCCATCAGTGAGTCGAAGGCGGCCTCTGGGGCCAACGTCCTGACTTTC	CAISESKAASGANVLTF
NA	TRBJ1-2	TRBV7-2	few	TGTGCCAGCAGCTCTTCGACAGCTAACTATGGCTACACCTTC	CASSSSTANYGYTF
TRBD2	TRBJ2-5	TRBV29-1	NA	TGCAGCGTTGTAGGTGCGGGAGACGAGACCCAGTACTTC	CSVVGAGDETQYF
TRBD2	TRBJ2-2	TRBV7-7	many	TGTGCTAGCAGCTTAGGGCTAGCGGGTAACTTCACCGGGGAGCTGTTTTTT	CASSLGLAGNFTGELFF
NA	TRBJ1-1	TRBV2	few	TGTGCCAGCAGACGGTCAGGGGAAGCTTTCTTT	CASRRSGEAFF
NA	TRBJ2-7	TRBV20-1	NA	TGCAGTGCTAGACTACTCTACGAGCAGTACTTC	CSARLLYEQYF
NA	TRBJ1-1	TRBV7-9	few	TGTGCCAGCAGCCGAAGCGGCACTGAAGCTTTCTTT	CASSRSGTEAFF
NA	TRBJ1-2	TRBV7-2	NA	TGTGCCAGCAGGCCACAGGGCTATGGCTACACCTTC	CASRPQGYGYTF
NA	TRBJ1-2	TRBV11-3	many	TGTGCCAGCAGCTTAGGGGCTGTGGGGTTGTCTTCCTATGGCTACACCTTC	CASSLGAVGLSSYGYTF
NA	TRBJ1-2	TRBV4-1	NA	TGCGCCAGCAGCCAAGAAACACACTATGGCTACACCTTC	CASSQETHYGYTF
NA	TRBJ2-7	TRBV20-1	NA	TGCAGTGCTCTAGTAGGAAGCGGACGGGGCGAGCATTACTTC	CSALVGSGRGEHYF
TRBD1	TRBJ2-1	TRBV5-1	NA	TGCGCCAGCAGCTCCGGACAGGGGGCAGGGAATGAGCAGTTCTTC	CASSSGQGAGNEQFF